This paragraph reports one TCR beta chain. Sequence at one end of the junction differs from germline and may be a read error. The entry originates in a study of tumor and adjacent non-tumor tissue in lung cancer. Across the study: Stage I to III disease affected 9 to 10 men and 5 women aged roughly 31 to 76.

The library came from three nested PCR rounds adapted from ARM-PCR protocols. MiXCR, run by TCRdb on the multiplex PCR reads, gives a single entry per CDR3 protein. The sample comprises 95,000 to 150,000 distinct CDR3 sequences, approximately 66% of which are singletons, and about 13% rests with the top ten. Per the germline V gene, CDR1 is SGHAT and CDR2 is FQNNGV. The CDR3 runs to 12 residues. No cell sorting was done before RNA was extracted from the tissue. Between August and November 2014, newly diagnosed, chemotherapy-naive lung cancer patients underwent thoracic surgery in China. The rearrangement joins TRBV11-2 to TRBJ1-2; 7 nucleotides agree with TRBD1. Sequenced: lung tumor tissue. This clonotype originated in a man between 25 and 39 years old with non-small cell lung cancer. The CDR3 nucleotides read TGTGCCGGCAGCTTACCCCAGGGGGGCAACACCTTC. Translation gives CAGSLPQGGNTF.